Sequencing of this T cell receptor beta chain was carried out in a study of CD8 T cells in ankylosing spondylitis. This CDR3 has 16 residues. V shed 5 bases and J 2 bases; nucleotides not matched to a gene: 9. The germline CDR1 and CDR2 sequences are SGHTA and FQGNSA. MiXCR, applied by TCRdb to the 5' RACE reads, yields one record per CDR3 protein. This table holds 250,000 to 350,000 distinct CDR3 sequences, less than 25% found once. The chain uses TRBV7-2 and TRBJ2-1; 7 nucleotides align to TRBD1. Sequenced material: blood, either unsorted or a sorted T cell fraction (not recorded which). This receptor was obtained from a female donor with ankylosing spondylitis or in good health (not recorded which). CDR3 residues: CASSPGTARTYNEQFF. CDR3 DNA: TGTGCCAGCAGCCCCGGGACAGCTAGGACCTACAATGAGCAGTTCTTC. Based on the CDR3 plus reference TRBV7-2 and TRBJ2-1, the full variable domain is GAGVSQSPSNKVTEKGKDVELRCDPISGHTALYWYRQSLGQGLEFLIYFQGNSAPDKSGLPSDRFSAERTGGSVSTLTIQRTQQEDSAVYLCASSPGTARTYNEQFFGPGTRLTVL.